The 20 T cell receptor beta chains below all came from one sample that was sequenced in a study of regulatory T cells in long-lasting Graves disease. This sample's time point: newly diagnosed GD, antithyroid drugs for less than 3 months. With RNA extracted from PBMCs as input, the TCR library was made. Both iRepertoire HTBI primers and Arm-PCR of CDR3 regions were used to build the TCR beta libraries. TCRdb recomputed calls from the multiplex PCR reads with MiXCR, one row per CDR3 protein. The profile shows about 520,000 distinct CDR3 sequences, around 11% of them singletons. The same data also went into a second study, on T cells in Graves' hyperthyroidism and ophthalmopathy.

The specimen comprised peripheral blood mononuclear cells (PBMCs), sampled at new diagnosis, from a patient treated with antithyroid drugs. The receptors come from a woman aged 30 to 39 with Graves disease.

This clonotype has a count of ten or more. The rearrangement links TRBV2 to TRBJ1-5; TRBD1 matches 10 bases. Trimming cost V 6 bases and J 2 bases; bases outside gene matches: 16. Germline CDR1 and CDR2: SNHLY and FYNNEI. The CDR3 runs 19 residues. CDR3 in amino acids: CASSEKRTGGIYGNQPQHF. Here the CDR3 DNA reads TGTGCCAGCAGCGAAAAAAGGACAGGGGGAATATACGGCAATCAGCCCCAGCATTTT.

There are a few counts of this clonotype. The genes are TRBV29-1 and TRBJ1-3; D might be TRBD1 (5 bases). Looked up from germline, CDR1 is SQVTM and CDR2 is ANQGSEA. This CDR3 spans 13 amino acids. The V and J ends lost 4 bases and 4 bases respectively, with 11 bases between them. CDR3 DNA: TGCAGCGTTGCAGGGATCGACGGAAACACCATATATTTT. This codes for CSVAGIDGNTIYF.

V usage is TRBV7-2 and J usage is TRBJ2-2; D perhaps matches TRBD1 (5 bases). V lost 5 bases and J 1 base, leaving 17 bases between the germline ends. CDR1 is SGHTA and CDR2 is FQGNSA in the germline V gene. This CDR3 has 17 residues. CDR3 loop: CASSPTGLLGNTGELFF. The CDR3 DNA reads TGTGCCAGCAGCCCCACAGGTCTTTTGGGGAACACCGGGGAGCTGTTTTTT.

The table lists this clonotype with a few counts. The chain employs TRBV20-1 and TRBJ2-1; D not certain. The germline V gene encodes CDR1 DFQATT and CDR2 SNEGSKA (reference sequence). The CDR3 has 12 amino acids. With 1 base removed from V and 13 bases from J, the gap between germline ends came to 14 bases. The CDR3 DNA sequence: TGCAGTGCTAGAGCGTGGAACAACCCCCAGTTCTTC. Protein: CSARAWNNPQFF.

The CDR3, as DNA: TGTGCCAGCGCCAGGGGAGGGGTCTCTTTTGCAACTAATGAAAAACTGTTTTTT. Amino acids: CASARGGVSFATNEKLFF. V gene TRBV28 combines with J gene TRBJ1-4, with D possibly TRBD1 on 6 matching bases. The CDR3 extends over 18 amino acids. Germline V lookup: CDR1 MDHEN, CDR2 SYDVKM. V lost 8 bases and J 0 bases, leaving 22 bases between the germline ends.

This clonotype was recorded only once. The rearrangement links TRBV9 to TRBJ2-6; D is undetermined. The CDR3 runs 16 residues. The V gene's germline CDR1 is SGDLS and CDR2 YYNGEE. Trimming left V 0 bases short and J 0 bases short, with 7 bases between. CDR3 bases: TGTGCCAGCAGCGTAGAACCCGGCTCTGGGGCCAACGTCCTGACTTTC. Translated, it gives CASSVEPGSGANVLTF.

This clonotype was counted at least ten times. V gene TRBV7-2 combines with J gene TRBJ2-3, with TRBD1 matching over 10 bases. The junction had 5 bases not matched to a gene; V was cut back by 5 bases and J by 3 bases. Germline values: CDR1 SGHTA, CDR2 FQGNSA. The CDR3 is 15 residues long. The CDR3 nucleotides read TGTGCCAGCAGCCGACAGGGGGCGCTTACAGATACGCAGTATTTT. Its translation: CASSRQGALTDTQYF.

This clonotype turned up a few times. The J gene is TRBJ2-7, the V gene TRBV6-1; D might be TRBD2 (7 bases). Per germline, CDR1 MNHNS and CDR2 SASEGT. The V end was cut by 3 bases, the J end by 5 bases, with 17 bases between. The CDR3 spans 15 residues. In DNA form, the CDR3 reads TGTGCCAGCAGTGAGTTACAGGGAGGGTTGGACGAGCAGTACTTC. Protein product: CASSELQGGLDEQYF.

The genes are TRBV18 and TRBJ2-1; 13 bases agree with TRBD2. The V gene's germline CDR1 is KGHSH and CDR2 LQKENI. The V and J ends lost 6 bases and 3 bases, in that order; junction bases with no gene match: 5. This CDR3 has 16 amino acids. The CDR3 loop reads CASSQWTSGSYNEQFF. The CDR3 coding sequence is TGTGCCAGCTCTCAATGGACTAGCGGGAGCTACAATGAGCAGTTCTTC.

This rearrangement joins TRBV11-3 to TRBJ2-7, with 9 bases fitting TRBD1. The CDR3 spans 13 residues. Per germline, CDR1 SGHNT and CDR2 YENEEA. Trimming took 5 bases from V and 3 from J; bases not matched to a gene: 2. The CDR3 DNA reads TGTGCCAGCAGCGTGGGACAGGGCTACGAGCAGTACTTC. It yields the protein CASSVGQGYEQYF.

This clonotype has a count of ten or more. Mismatch with germline at one junction end may stem from a read error. The chain recombines TRBV3-1 with TRBJ1-6; D is undetermined. CDR1 is LGHDT, CDR2 YNNKEL, per germline (reference sequence). The CDR3 spans 16 residues. In DNA form, the CDR3 reads TGTGCCAGCAGCCGGTACCCCGCAACCTATAATTTACCCCTCCACTTT. Protein: CASSRYPATYNLPLHF.

This clonotype was observed a few times. The V call is TRBV7-9, the J call TRBJ2-3; possible D gene TRBD2, 7 bases. V was trimmed by 5 bases and J by 3 bases, leaving 15 bases between them. The CDR3 is made up of 15 amino acids. CDR1 is SEHNR and CDR2 is FQNEAQ in the germline V gene (reference sequence). CDR3 in DNA: TGTGCCAGCAGCCAACGGGGGGCTATTACAGATACGCAGTATTTT. This codes for CASSQRGAITDTQYF.

The J gene is TRBJ2-7, the V gene TRBV27; no clear D. Germline lookup yields CDR1 MNHEY and CDR2 SMNVEV (reference sequence). The CDR3 runs to 14 residues. Trimming left V 5 bases short and J 5 bases short, with 16 bases between. As DNA, the CDR3 is TGTGCCAGCAGTCCAACATCCCTTAGTCACGAGCAGTACTTC. Translation gives CASSPTSLSHEQYF.

This clonotype was observed many times. V and J are TRBV30 and TRBJ2-2; TRBD2 agrees at 8 bases. The junction had 5 bases not matched to a gene; V was cut back by 1 base and J by 7 bases. Per germline, CDR1 GTSNPN and CDR2 SVGIG (reference sequence). This CDR3 comprises 14 residues. CDR3: CAWSGTSMYGELFF. The DNA of the CDR3 is TGTGCCTGGAGTGGGACTAGCATGTACGGGGAGCTGTTTTTT.

This clonotype was seen at least ten times. Written as DNA, the CDR3 is TGTGCCAGCAGCCACGGGACTAGCGGGCCGAGGGAGCAGTACTTC. Protein: CASSHGTSGPREQYF. The J gene is TRBJ2-7, the V gene TRBV5-4; 12 nucleotides line up with TRBD2. The CDR3 consists of 15 residues. V was clipped by 4 bases and J by 7 bases; unmatched bases: 9. The germline CDR1 and CDR2 sequences are SGHNT and YYREEE (reference sequence).

This clonotype was counted at least ten times. The rearrangement joins TRBV20-1 to TRBJ2-3; 9 bases align to TRBD2. Germline V gene sequence: CDR1 DFQATT, CDR2 SNEGSKA (reference sequence). After removal of 6 bases from V and 3 bases from J, the junction contained 4 bases not matched to a gene. This CDR3 region has 13 residues. This CDR3 reads CSAVREGTDTQYF. CDR3 bases: TGCAGTGCAGTGCGGGAGGGAACAGATACGCAGTATTTT.

This clonotype was recorded many times. The genes are TRBV5-1 and TRBJ2-3; D may be TRBD1 (5 bases). The germline CDR1 and CDR2 sequences are SGHRS and YFSETQ. This CDR3 has 14 amino acids. Trimming shortened V by 0 bases and J by 3 bases, and 8 bases separated the two germline ends. The DNA of the CDR3 is TGCGCCAGCAGCTTGGGGGCAGGGACAGATACGCAGTATTTT. As protein: CASSLGAGTDTQYF.

The chain combines TRBV5-1 with TRBJ2-1, with D maybe TRBD1 (5 bases). V gave up 7 bases and J gave up 8 bases, with 13 bases separating them. In germline, CDR1 is SGHRS, CDR2 YFSETQ. The CDR3 consists of 12 residues. The CDR3 loop reads CASGLGRHEQFF. DNA of the CDR3: TGCGCCAGCGGTCTGGGGCGCCATGAGCAGTTCTTC.

The gene calls are TRBV2 and TRBJ2-4; D is possibly TRBD2 (5 bases). CDR1 and CDR2 (germline): SNHLY, FYNNEI. V dropped 6 bases and J dropped 0 bases, with 15 bases sitting between them. This CDR3 has 16 residues. In DNA form, the CDR3 reads TGTGCCAGCAGCCACGAACGGGGAGTAGCCAAAAACATTCAGTACTTC. Amino acids: CASSHERGVAKNIQYF. The full variable domain, rest sourced from reference TRBV2 and TRBJ2-4, is EPEVTQTPSHQVTQMGQEVILRCVPISNHLYFYWYRQILGQKVEFLVSFYNNEISEKSEIFDDQFSVERPDGSNFTLKIRSTKLEDSAMYFCASSHERGVAKNIQYFGAGTRLSVL.

This clonotype has a count of ten or more. The chain links TRBV30 to TRBJ1-2; 9 bases are a match to TRBD1. J lost 9 bases, V lost 3 bases, and 5 bases had no gene match. CDR3 length: 12 amino acids. Germline V gene lookup returns CDR1 GTSNPN and CDR2 SVGIG (reference sequence). The CDR3 here is CAWRGTGYSYTF. CDR3 nucleotides: TGTGCCTGGAGGGGGACAGGGTACAGCTACACCTTC.